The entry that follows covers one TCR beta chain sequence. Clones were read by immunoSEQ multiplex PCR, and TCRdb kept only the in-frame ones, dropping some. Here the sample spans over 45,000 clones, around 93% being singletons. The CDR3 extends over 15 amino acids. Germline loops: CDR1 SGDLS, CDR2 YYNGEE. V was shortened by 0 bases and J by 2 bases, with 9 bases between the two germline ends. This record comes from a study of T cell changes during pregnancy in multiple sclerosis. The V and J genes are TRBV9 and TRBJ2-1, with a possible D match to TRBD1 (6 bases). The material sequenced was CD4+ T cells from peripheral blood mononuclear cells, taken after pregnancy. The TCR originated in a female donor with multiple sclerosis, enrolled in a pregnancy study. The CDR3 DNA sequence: TGTGCCAGCAGCGTAGAGGGGGTGCCCTACAATGAGCAGTTCTTC. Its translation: CASSVEGVPYNEQFF.